These 27 T cell receptor beta chains share one sample of origin, sequenced in a study of spatial heterogeneity in lung cancer. TCRdb fed the 5' RACE reads into MiXCR, producing one record per CDR3 protein. The profile covers approximately 21,000 distinct CDR3 sequences, with roughly 6.7% appearing a single time and 10% taken by the ten largest. Study-wide findings and caveats: For expanded intratumoral alpha and beta TCRs, counts tracked tumor mutation counts.

Regarding time point: sample taken at primary tumor resection. Their cognate antigens are unknown. The specimen comprised lung tumor tissue, sampled at surgery. These receptors were obtained from a male donor with early-stage non-small cell lung cancer.

This clonotype was seen ten or more times. This rearrangement joins TRBV27 to TRBJ1-2, with D possibly matching TRBD1 (6 bases). CDR1 is MNHEY and CDR2 is SMNVEV in the germline V gene (reference sequence). The length of the CDR3 is 14 residues. Between the trimmed V and J ends, which lost 7 bases and 4 bases, there was a span of 16 bases. The CDR3 spells CASTSWTDGYGYTF. The CDR3 DNA is TGTGCCAGCACCTCCTGGACAGACGGCTATGGCTACACCTTC.

A word on this clonotype: This may be a read error: a much more frequent sequence differs by one nucleotide. This is likely a read error, given that the CDR3 carries no conserved phenylalanine or tryptophan at its end. V usage is TRBV7-9 and J usage is TRBJ2-7, with TRBD2 matching 12 bases. Germline lookup yields CDR1 SEHNR and CDR2 FQNEAQ (reference sequence). V gave up 3 bases and J gave up 0 bases; unmatched junction bases: 12. This CDR3 is 19 amino acids long. CDR3 region: CASSFPTSGSGGASYEQYC. CDR3 in DNA: TGTGCCAGCAGCTTCCCGACTAGCGGGAGCGGAGGGGCCTCCTACGAGCAGTACTGC.

In this sample, this clonotype turned up many times. The gene calls are TRBV28 and TRBJ1-3; no clear D gene. This CDR3 is built from 14 residues. Germline V gene lookup returns CDR1 MDHEN and CDR2 SYDVKM. V lost 3 bases, J lost 3 bases, and 9 bases lay in between. The CDR3 loop is CASSLHGVGNTIYF. In DNA, the CDR3 is TGTGCCAGCAGTTTGCACGGGGTTGGAAACACCATATATTTT.

The chain uses TRBV27 and TRBJ2-3; 15 bases fit TRBD2. Per germline, CDR1 MNHEY and CDR2 SMNVEV (reference sequence). The trim removed 6 bases at V and 4 bases at J, leaving 11 bases unmatched. The CDR3 sequence is 18 residues long. CDR3 protein: CASSRTSGGASSPDTQYF. The CDR3 bases are TGTGCCAGCAGCCGGACTAGCGGGGGGGCATCCAGCCCAGATACGCAGTATTTT.

There are many counts of this clonotype. The chain carries TRBV28 and TRBJ1-5, with D tentatively TRBD1 (5 bases). V was trimmed by 3 bases and J by 5 bases, leaving 11 bases between them. CDR1 MDHEN and CDR2 SYDVKM come from the germline V gene. This CDR3 contains 14 residues. This CDR3 reads CASSFPDRYQPQHF. For the CDR3, the DNA is TGTGCCAGCAGTTTTCCCGACAGATATCAGCCCCAGCATTTT.

Relative to its sample, this clonotype is medium-sized (0.01 to 0.1%). The chain employs TRBV6-2 or TRBV6-3 and TRBJ2-7; 10 bases agree with TRBD2. Per germline, CDR1 MNHEY and CDR2 SVGEGT. V was clipped by 5 bases and J by 1 base; unmatched bases: 8. The CDR3 has 16 residues. CDR3 DNA: TGTGCCAGCAGTACCAAACTAGCGGGGTCGTCCTACGAGCAGTACTTC. Translated, it gives CASSTKLAGSSYEQYF.

This clonotype has ten or more counts. This CDR3 is CASSQEEGRRNEQFF. The CDR3 nucleotides read TGCGCCAGCAGCCAAGAAGAGGGTAGGAGGAATGAGCAGTTCTTC. The gene calls are TRBV4-1 and TRBJ2-1, with a possible D match to TRBD2 (5 bases). The CDR3 is 15 amino acids. Trimming stripped 0 bases from V and 7 bases from J, with 13 bases between. Germline CDR1 MGHRA, CDR2 YSYEKL.

This clonotype was detected ten times or more. The chain has TRBV7-2 and TRBJ2-7, with 11 bases matching TRBD2. The V gene end was trimmed by 0 bases and the J gene end by 5 bases; junction bases not matched to a gene: 6. Germline V CDR1 and CDR2: SGHTA, FQGNSA. CDR3 length: 16 amino acids. CDR3 loop: CASSLAELAGVDEQYF. In DNA, the CDR3 is TGTGCCAGCAGCTTAGCGGAACTAGCGGGAGTAGACGAGCAGTACTTC.

In its sample, this clonotype ranks as medium-sized (0.01 to 0.1%). The chain uses TRBV6-2 or TRBV6-3 and TRBJ2-2; no clear D gene. This CDR3 is 13 amino acids long. Germline-derived CDR1 and CDR2 are MNHEY and SVGEGT. The V and J ends lost 6 bases and 4 bases respectively, with 9 bases between them. CDR3 in DNA: TGTGCCAGCAGCGGCGGTGTCACCGGGGAGCTGTTTTTT. It encodes CASSGGVTGELFF.

This clonotype was counted at least ten times. The rearrangement uses TRBV7-9 and TRBJ2-3; no clear D gene. Per germline, CDR1 SEHNR and CDR2 FQNEAQ (reference sequence). V gave up 1 base and J gave up 3 bases, with 5 bases separating them. The CDR3 has 13 amino acids. CDR3 sequence reads: CASSLETTDTQYF. The CDR3, as DNA: TGTGCCAGCAGCTTAGAGACGACAGATACGCAGTATTTT.

This clonotype appeared many times. The chain has TRBV24-1 and TRBJ2-5; D is tentatively TRBD1 or TRBD2 (5 bases each). The germline V gene has CDR1 KGHDR and CDR2 SFDVKD. The CDR3 loop spans 16 amino acids. With 4 bases removed from V and 2 bases from J, the gap between germline ends came to 16 bases. The CDR3 DNA is TGTGCCACCAGTGAACCAGGGACGGCCTTACAAGAGACCCAGTACTTC. Its translation: CATSEPGTALQETQYF.

This clonotype is termed medium-sized. This chain connects TRBV7-2 to TRBJ2-5; D is perhaps TRBD1 (6 bases). This CDR3 has 12 amino acids. Trimming shortened V by 10 bases and J by 4 bases, and 13 bases separated the two germline ends. The germline gives CDR1 SGHTA, CDR2 FQGNSA. DNA for the CDR3: TGTGCCACACGGGACAACGGAGAGACCCAGTACTTC. It is translated as CATRDNGETQYF.

This clonotype was counted many times. The J gene is TRBJ2-2, the V gene TRBV7-3; 9 bases fit TRBD1. J lost 4 bases, V lost 5 bases, and 5 bases had no gene match. Germline CDR1 SGHTA, CDR2 FQGTGA. CDR3 size: 15 residues. CDR3 region: CASSIGTGTTGELFF. In DNA, the CDR3 is TGTGCCAGCAGCATCGGGACAGGGACCACCGGGGAGCTGTTTTTT.

On this clonotype itself: A much larger clone sits a single nucleotide away, making a read error possible. This likely comes from a read error, as the CDR3 has no conserved phenylalanine or tryptophan at its end. The gene calls are TRBV5-1 and TRBJ2-1; D gene uncertain. With 5 bases removed from V and 1 base from J, the gap between germline ends came to 10 bases. Per germline, CDR1 SGHRS and CDR2 YFSETQ. This CDR3 is 14 amino acids long. CDR3 DNA sequence: TGCGCCAGCAGTATAATGGAGTCCTACAATGAGCAGTTCTAC. It codes for CASSIMESYNEQFY.

This clonotype appeared many times. The chain has TRBV28 and TRBJ1-2; 8 bases align to TRBD1. Losses at the gene ends were 8 bases for V and 1 base for J; bases not matched to a gene: 9. The CDR3 covers 15 residues. Germline V gives CDR1 MDHEN, CDR2 SYDVKM. CDR3 DNA sequence: TGTGCCAGCGCCGGTGACAGGGGAGGTAACTATGGCTACACCTTC. The encoded protein is CASAGDRGGNYGYTF.

This clonotype has a handful of counts. The chain links TRBV20-1 to TRBJ2-7; the D gene is possibly TRBD1 (6 bases). This CDR3 has 14 residues. V was shortened by 4 bases and J by 5 bases, with 18 bases between the two germline ends. Germline CDR1 DFQATT, CDR2 SNEGSKA (reference sequence). CDR3 sequence reads: CSATRQATSNEQYF. Written as DNA, the CDR3 is TGCAGTGCTACCCGACAGGCCACCTCTAACGAGCAGTACTTC.

This clonotype was recorded many times. J is TRBJ2-7 and V is TRBV20-1; no clear D gene. Germline CDR1 is DFQATT and CDR2 is SNEGSKA (reference sequence). This CDR3 is built from 14 residues. Trimming stripped 4 bases from V and 2 bases from J, with 15 bases between. The DNA for the CDR3 is TGCAGTGCTAAAAGTGCGGTGGGCGCCTACGAGCAGTACTTC. This encodes CSAKSAVGAYEQYF.

The rearrangement links TRBV3-1 to TRBJ1-6, with D unresolved. With 0 bases removed from V and 6 bases from J, the gap between germline ends came to 9 bases. This CDR3 is 15 amino acids long. In germline, CDR1 is LGHDT, CDR2 YNNKEL (reference sequence). CDR3 in amino acids: CASSQDREPNSPLHF. CDR3 nucleotide sequence: TGTGCCAGCAGCCAAGATAGAGAACCTAATTCACCCCTCCACTTT.

This clonotype is labeled medium-sized (0.01 to 0.1%). The chain has TRBV2 and TRBJ2-2; D is unresolved. Germline values: CDR1 SNHLY, CDR2 FYNNEI. CDR3 length: 14 residues. V gave up 4 bases and J gave up 6 bases, with 12 bases separating them. The chain's CDR3 is CASSGPNPSGELFF. Written as DNA, the CDR3 is TGTGCCAGCAGTGGACCAAATCCATCCGGGGAGCTGTTTTTT.

The sample holds many counts of this clonotype. V usage is TRBV6-5 and J usage is TRBJ1-5, with 8 positions matching TRBD1. From germline, CDR1 is MNHEY and CDR2 SVGAGI. This CDR3 has 14 residues. The J segment lost 4 bases and the V segment lost 6 bases, leaving 5 bases of the junction unmatched. This CDR3 is CASRRTGRNQPQHF. The CDR3 DNA is TGTGCCAGCAGACGGACAGGGAGAAATCAGCCCCAGCATTTT.

This clonotype is termed medium-sized. This chain links TRBV10-3 with TRBJ2-7, with 12 bases identical to TRBD2. The CDR3 covers 16 residues. CDR1 and CDR2 from the germline V gene are ENHRY and SYGVKD. The junction had 4 bases not matched to a gene; V was cut back by 2 bases and J by 2 bases. CDR3 in DNA: TGTGCCATCAGTGAGACGCTAGCGGGGGGGCCCTACGAGCAGTACTTC. Its protein product is CAISETLAGGPYEQYF.

This clonotype was seen only a few times. The chain couples TRBV29-1 to TRBJ2-5; 10 bases are shared with TRBD2. Germline V CDR1 and CDR2: SQVTM, ANQGSEA. Trimming at V came to 5 bases and at J to 5 bases, leaving 5 bases not matched to a gene. The CDR3 extends over 13 amino acids. The CDR3 DNA sequence: TGCAGCGTTCGACCGGGACTAGCGGAGACCCAGTACTTC. This sequence encodes CSVRPGLAETQYF.

This clonotype showed up many times. The chain couples TRBV9 to TRBJ1-1, with TRBD1 matching over 7 bases. This CDR3 is 15 amino acids long. Per the germline V gene, CDR1 is SGDLS and CDR2 is YYNGEE. J gave up 0 bases and V 5 bases, and 7 bases lay outside the gene matches. In nucleotides, the CDR3 is TGTGCCAGCAGTGCCAGGGGGGATATGAACACTGAAGCTTTCTTT. Translated, it gives CASSARGDMNTEAFF.

This clonotype showed up just a few times. The V and J genes are TRBV20-1 and TRBJ1-5; D might be TRBD1 (6 bases). V gave up 3 bases and J gave up 0 bases, with 6 bases separating them. The germline CDR1 and CDR2 sequences are DFQATT and SNEGSKA (reference sequence). The length of the CDR3 is 13 residues. CDR3 sequence: CSARGASNQPQHF. The CDR3 DNA sequence: TGCAGTGCTAGGGGGGCTAGCAATCAGCCCCAGCATTTT.

This sequence joins TRBV2 and TRBJ1-5, with D unresolved. Trimming removed 3 bases from V and 0 bases from J, with 18 bases in between. This CDR3 contains 18 residues. Germline loops: CDR1 SNHLY, CDR2 FYNNEI. As DNA, the CDR3 is TGTGCCAGCAGTGATTTAGACCGGGCTATACATAGCAATCAGCCCCAGCATTTT. Its translation: CASSDLDRAIHSNQPQHF.

In its sample, this clonotype was seen a few times. This chain's CDR3 is CASSTGQYNSPLHF. The DNA for the CDR3 is TGTGCCAGCAGCACAGGACAGTATAATTCACCCCTCCACTTT. The V and J genes are TRBV7-3 and TRBJ1-6; D is possibly TRBD1 (6 bases). This CDR3 contains 14 residues. The ends were cut back, 5 bases at V and 4 bases at J, with 9 bases in the middle. Germline V CDR1 and CDR2: SGHTA, FQGTGA.

This clonotype was observed many times. This sequence joins TRBV12-3 or TRBV12-4 and TRBJ1-1, with D perhaps TRBD1 (6 bases). This CDR3 contains 15 residues. Between the trimmed V and J ends, which lost 4 bases and 4 bases, there was a span of 16 bases. This CDR3 reads CASSSDSAYGTEAFF. The CDR3 region has the DNA TGTGCCAGCAGTTCGGACAGCGCATATGGCACTGAAGCTTTCTTT.